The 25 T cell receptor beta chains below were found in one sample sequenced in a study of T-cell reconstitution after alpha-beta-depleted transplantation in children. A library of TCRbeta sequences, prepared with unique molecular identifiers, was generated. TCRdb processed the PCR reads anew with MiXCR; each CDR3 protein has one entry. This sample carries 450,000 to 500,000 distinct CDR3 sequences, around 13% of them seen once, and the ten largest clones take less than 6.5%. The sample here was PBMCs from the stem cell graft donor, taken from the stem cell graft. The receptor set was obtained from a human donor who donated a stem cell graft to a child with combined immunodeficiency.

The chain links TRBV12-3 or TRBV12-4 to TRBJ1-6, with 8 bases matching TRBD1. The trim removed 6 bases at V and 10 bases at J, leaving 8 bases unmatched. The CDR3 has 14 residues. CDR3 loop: CASSPGQGRSPLHF. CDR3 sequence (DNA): TGTGCCAGCAGCCCTGGACAGGGACGGTCACCCCTCCACTTT.

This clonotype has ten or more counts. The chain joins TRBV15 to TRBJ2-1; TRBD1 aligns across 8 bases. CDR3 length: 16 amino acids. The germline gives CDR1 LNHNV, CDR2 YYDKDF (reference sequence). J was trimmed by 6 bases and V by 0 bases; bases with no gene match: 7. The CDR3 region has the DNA TGTGCCACCAGCAGAGATTTGGGACAGGAACGCAATGAGCAGTTCTTC. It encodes CATSRDLGQERNEQFF.

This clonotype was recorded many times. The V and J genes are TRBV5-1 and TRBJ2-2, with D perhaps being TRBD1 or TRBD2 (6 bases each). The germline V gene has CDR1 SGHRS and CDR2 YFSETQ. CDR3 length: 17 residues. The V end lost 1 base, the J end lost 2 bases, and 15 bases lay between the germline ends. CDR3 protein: CASSLSGAGDNTGELFF. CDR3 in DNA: TGCGCCAGCAGCTTGTCGGGGGCAGGAGATAACACCGGGGAGCTGTTTTTT.

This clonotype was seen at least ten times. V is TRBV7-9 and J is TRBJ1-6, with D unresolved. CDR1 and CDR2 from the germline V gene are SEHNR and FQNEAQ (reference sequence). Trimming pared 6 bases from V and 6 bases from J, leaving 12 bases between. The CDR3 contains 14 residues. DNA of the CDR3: TGTGCCAGCAGGCCAGGCCTCGGTAATTCACCCCTCCACTTT. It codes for CASRPGLGNSPLHF.

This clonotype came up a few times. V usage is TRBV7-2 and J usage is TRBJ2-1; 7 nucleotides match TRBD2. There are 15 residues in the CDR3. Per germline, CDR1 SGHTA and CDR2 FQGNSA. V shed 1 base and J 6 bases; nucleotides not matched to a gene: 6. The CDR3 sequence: CASSLGLARVNEQFF. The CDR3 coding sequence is TGTGCCAGCAGCTTAGGACTAGCAAGGGTCAATGAGCAGTTCTTC.

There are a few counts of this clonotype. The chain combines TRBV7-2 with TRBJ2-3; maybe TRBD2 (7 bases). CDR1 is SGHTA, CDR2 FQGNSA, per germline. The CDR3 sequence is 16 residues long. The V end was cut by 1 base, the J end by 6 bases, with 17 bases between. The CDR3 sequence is CASSLGTAGAWDTQYF. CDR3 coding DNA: TGTGCCAGCAGCTTAGGGACGGCGGGGGCATGGGATACGCAGTATTTT.

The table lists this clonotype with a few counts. CDR3 nucleotides: TGTGCCAGCAGCTTAAGGGGGGAACAAGAGACCCAGTACTTC. It translates to CASSLRGEQETQYF. The chain links TRBV7-2 to TRBJ2-5; D assignment may be TRBD1 or TRBD2 (6 bases each). V was clipped by 2 bases and J by 2 bases, with 9 bases between them. Germline CDR1 SGHTA, CDR2 FQGNSA. This CDR3 spans 14 amino acids.

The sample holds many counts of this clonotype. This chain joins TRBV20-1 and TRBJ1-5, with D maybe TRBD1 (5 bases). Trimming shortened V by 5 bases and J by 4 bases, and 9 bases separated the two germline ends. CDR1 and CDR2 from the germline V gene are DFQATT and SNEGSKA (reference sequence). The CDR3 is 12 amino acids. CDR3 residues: CSAPTENQPQHF. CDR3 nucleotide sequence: TGCAGTGCTCCGACAGAGAATCAGCCCCAGCATTTT.

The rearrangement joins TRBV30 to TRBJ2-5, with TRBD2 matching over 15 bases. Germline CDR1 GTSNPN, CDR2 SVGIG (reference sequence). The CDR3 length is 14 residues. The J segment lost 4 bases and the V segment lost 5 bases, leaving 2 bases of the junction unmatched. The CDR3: CAWGTSGGLETQYF. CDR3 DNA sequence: TGTGCCTGGGGGACTAGCGGGGGGTTAGAGACCCAGTACTTC. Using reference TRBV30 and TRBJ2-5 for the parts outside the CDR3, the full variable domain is SQTIHQWPATLVQPVGSPLSLECTVEGTSNPNLYWYRQAAGRGLQLLFYSVGIGQISSEVPQNLSASRPQDRQFILSSKKLLLSDSGFYLCAWGTSGGLETQYFGPGTRLLVL.

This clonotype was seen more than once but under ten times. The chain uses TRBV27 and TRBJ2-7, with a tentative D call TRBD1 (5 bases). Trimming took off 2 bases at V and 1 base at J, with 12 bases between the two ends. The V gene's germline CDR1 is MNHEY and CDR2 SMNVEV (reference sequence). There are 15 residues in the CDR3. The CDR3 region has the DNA TGTGCCAGCAGTTTAATCGCGGCAGGGTCCTACGAGCAGTACTTC. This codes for CASSLIAAGSYEQYF.

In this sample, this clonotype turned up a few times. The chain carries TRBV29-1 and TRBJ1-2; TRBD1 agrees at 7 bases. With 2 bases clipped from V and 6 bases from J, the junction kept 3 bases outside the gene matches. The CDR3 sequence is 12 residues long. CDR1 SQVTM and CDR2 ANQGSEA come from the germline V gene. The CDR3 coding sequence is TGCAGCGTTGAACAAACAGGGGATGGCTACACCTTC. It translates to CSVEQTGDGYTF.

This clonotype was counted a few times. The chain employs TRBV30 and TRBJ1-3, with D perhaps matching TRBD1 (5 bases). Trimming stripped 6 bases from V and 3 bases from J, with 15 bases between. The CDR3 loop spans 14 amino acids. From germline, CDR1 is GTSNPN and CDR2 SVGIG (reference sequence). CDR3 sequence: CACHGGEYGNTIYF. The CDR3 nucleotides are TGTGCCTGTCACGGGGGGGAGTATGGAAACACCATATATTTT.

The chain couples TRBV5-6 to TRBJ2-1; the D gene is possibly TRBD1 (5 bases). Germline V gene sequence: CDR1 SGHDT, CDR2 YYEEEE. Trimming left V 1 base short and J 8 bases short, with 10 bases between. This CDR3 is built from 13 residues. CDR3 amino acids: CASSLWQGHEQFF. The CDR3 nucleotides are TGTGCCAGCAGCTTGTGGCAGGGCCATGAGCAGTTCTTC.

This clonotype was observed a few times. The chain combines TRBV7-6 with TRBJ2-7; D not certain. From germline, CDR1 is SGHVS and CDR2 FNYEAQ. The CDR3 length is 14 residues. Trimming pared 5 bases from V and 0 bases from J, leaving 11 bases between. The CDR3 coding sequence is TGTGCCAGCAGCGCGACGACAACCTCCTACGAGCAGTACTTC. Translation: CASSATTTSYEQYF.

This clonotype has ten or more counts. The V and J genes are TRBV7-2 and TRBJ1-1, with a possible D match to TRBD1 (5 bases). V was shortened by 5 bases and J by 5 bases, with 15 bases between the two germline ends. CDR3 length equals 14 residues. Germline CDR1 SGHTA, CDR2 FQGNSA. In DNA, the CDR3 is TGTGCCAGCAGCCGCTTAACGACAGAGACTGAAGCTTTCTTT. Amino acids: CASSRLTTETEAFF.

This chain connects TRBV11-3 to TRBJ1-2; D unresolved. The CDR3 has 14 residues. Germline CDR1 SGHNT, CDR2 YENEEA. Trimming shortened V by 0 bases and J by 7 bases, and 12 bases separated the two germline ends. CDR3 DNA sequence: TGTGCCAGCAGCTTAGATTTGGATGGGTTTGGCTACACCTTC. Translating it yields CASSLDLDGFGYTF.

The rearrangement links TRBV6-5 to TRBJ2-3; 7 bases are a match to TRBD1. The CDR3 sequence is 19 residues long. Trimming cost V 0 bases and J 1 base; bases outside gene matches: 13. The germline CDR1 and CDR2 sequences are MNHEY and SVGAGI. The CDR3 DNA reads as TGTGCCAGCAGTTACTCAGGACGTGGAACAGGGGCCCGCACAGATACGCAGTATTTT. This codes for CASSYSGRGTGARTDTQYF.

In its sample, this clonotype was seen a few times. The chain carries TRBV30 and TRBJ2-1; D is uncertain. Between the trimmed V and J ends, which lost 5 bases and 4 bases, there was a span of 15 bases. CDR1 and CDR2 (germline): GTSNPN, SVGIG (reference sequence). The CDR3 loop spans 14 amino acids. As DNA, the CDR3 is TGTGCCTGGCAGCCGGGTCTCCCGTACAATGAGCAGTTCTTC. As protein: CAWQPGLPYNEQFF. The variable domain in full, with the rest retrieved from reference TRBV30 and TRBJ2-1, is SQTIHQWPATLVQPVGSPLSLECTVEGTSNPNLYWYRQAAGRGLQLLFYSVGIGQISSEVPQNLSASRPQDRQFILSSKKLLLSDSGFYLCAWQPGLPYNEQFFGPGTRLTVL.

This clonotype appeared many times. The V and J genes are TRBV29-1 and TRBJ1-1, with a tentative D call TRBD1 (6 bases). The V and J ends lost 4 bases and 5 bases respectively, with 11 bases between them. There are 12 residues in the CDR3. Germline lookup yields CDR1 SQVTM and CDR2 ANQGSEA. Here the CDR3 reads CSVVGGGTEAFF. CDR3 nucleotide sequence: TGCAGCGTTGTAGGAGGGGGGACTGAAGCTTTCTTT.

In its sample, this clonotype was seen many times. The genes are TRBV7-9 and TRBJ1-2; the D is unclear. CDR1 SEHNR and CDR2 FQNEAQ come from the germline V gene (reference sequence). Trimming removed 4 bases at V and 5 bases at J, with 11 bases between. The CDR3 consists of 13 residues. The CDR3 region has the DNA TGTGCCAGCAGCTCCCAACTCTTTTATGGCTACACCTTC. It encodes CASSSQLFYGYTF. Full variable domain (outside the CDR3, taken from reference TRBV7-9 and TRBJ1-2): DTGVSQNPRHKITKRGQNVTFRCDPISEHNRLYWYRQTLGQGPEFLTYFQNEAQLEKSRLLSDRFSAERPKGSFSTLEIQRTEQGDSAMYLCASSSQLFYGYTFGSGTRLTVV.

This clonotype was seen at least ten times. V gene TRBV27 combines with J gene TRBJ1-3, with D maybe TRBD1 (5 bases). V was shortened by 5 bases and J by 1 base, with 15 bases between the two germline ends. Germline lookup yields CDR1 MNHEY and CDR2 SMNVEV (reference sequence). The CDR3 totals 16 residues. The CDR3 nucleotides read TGTGCCAGCAGTACTCTCCCCGGGACTTCTGGAAACACCATATATTTT. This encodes CASSTLPGTSGNTIYF.

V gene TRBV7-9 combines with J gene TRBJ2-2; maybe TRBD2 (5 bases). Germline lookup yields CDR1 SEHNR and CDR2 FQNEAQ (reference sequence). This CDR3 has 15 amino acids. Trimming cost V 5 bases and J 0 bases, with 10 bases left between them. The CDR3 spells CASSVGRSNTGELFF. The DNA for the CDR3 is TGTGCCAGCAGCGTAGGGAGATCGAACACCGGGGAGCTGTTTTTT.

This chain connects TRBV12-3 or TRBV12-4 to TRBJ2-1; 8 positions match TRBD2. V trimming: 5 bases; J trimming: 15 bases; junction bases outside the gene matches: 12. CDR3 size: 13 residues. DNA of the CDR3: TGTGCCAGCAGTACGAGTTACGCGGGGGGACGGTTCTTC. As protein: CASSTSYAGGRFF.

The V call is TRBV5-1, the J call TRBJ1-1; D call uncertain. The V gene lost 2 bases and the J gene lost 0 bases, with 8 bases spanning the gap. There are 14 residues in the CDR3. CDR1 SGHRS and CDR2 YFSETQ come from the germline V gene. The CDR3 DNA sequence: TGCGCCAGCAGCTTTTTACCTATGAACACTGAAGCTTTCTTT. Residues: CASSFLPMNTEAFF.

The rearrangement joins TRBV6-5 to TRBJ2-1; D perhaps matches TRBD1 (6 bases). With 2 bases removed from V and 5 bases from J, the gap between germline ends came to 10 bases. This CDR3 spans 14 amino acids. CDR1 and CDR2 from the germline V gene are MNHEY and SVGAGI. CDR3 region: CASSYLWDNNEQFF. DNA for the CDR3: TGTGCCAGCAGTTACCTCTGGGACAACAATGAGCAGTTCTTC.